Below, 14 T cell receptor beta chains from the same sample are listed, as sequenced in a study of blood T cell repertoires in COVID-19. Using immunoSEQ multiplex PCR, the repertoire was profiled, and TCRdb retains in-frame clones only, with some absent. The sample includes roughly 300,000 clones, 85% to 90% of them seen just once. Sequencing was performed on PBMCs or T cells enriched from blood (not recorded which). The source is a young woman who had recovered from COVID-19.

The chain uses TRBV9 and TRBJ2-1; no clear D. Germline V CDR1 and CDR2: SGDLS, YYNGEE. Trimming pared 0 bases from V and 6 bases from J, leaving 7 bases between. There are 13 residues in the CDR3. The DNA of the CDR3 is TGTGCCAGCAGCGTAGACATGTTCAATGAGCAGTTCTTC. Encoded protein: CASSVDMFNEQFF.

This rearrangement joins TRBV6-5 to TRBJ2-7; 7 nucleotides match TRBD1. The CDR3 consists of 12 residues. Germline V gene sequence: CDR1 MNHEY, CDR2 SVGAGI. J gave up 10 bases and V 1 base, and 4 bases lay outside the gene matches. CDR3 sequence reads: CASSYWTGFQYF. As DNA, the CDR3 is TGTGCCAGCAGTTACTGGACAGGCTTTCAGTACTTC.

V and J are TRBV28 and TRBJ2-3; 8 bases align to TRBD1. Germline assignment: CDR1 MDHEN and CDR2 SYDVKM. The CDR3 is 14 residues long. The junction had 7 bases not matched to a gene; V was cut back by 6 bases and J by 5 bases. As DNA, the CDR3 is TGTGCCAGCAGCCCGGACAGGGTTGAAGATACGCAGTATTTT. Encoded protein: CASSPDRVEDTQYF.

CDR3 protein: CASSYGQGVSYGYTF. In nucleotides, the CDR3 is TGTGCCAGCAGTTATGGACAGGGGGTTAGCTATGGCTACACCTTC. The chain employs TRBV6-5 and TRBJ1-2, with TRBD1 matching over 10 bases. The V segment lost 3 bases and the J segment 4 bases; nucleotides outside the gene matches: 5. CDR1 is MNHEY and CDR2 is SVGAGI in the germline V gene. The CDR3 is made up of 15 amino acids.

The V call is TRBV7-9, the J call TRBJ2-1; 8 positions match TRBD1. V trimming: 4 bases; J trimming: 0 bases; junction bases outside the gene matches: 5. The CDR3 length is 16 residues. CDR1 and CDR2 (germline): SEHNR, FQNEAQ (reference sequence). CDR3 DNA sequence: TGTGCCAGCAGCTCAAGGACAGGGAGCTCCTACAATGAGCAGTTCTTC. Residues: CASSSRTGSSYNEQFF.

This chain links TRBV3-1 (or the pseudogene TRBV3-2) with TRBJ1-5, with D possibly matching TRBD1 (6 bases). Trimming took off 4 bases at V and 1 base at J, with 14 bases between the two ends. Germline CDR1 reads LGHDT; CDR2 reads YNNKEL (reference sequence). The CDR3 has 16 residues. The CDR3 DNA is TGTGCCAGCAGCCCGGGACACGGGTACAGCAATCAGCCCCAGCATTTT. This encodes CASSPGHGYSNQPQHF.

J is TRBJ2-7 and V is TRBV5-1, with 7 bases lining up with TRBD1. The CDR3 runs to 21 residues. Germline CDR1 SGHRS, CDR2 YFSETQ. The V gene end was trimmed by 1 base and the J gene end by 2 bases; junction bases not matched to a gene: 24. The CDR3 DNA reads as TGCGCCAGCAGCTTGAATTTGAGGTTGAGGGGATGGACAGGTCCAACCTACGAGCAGTACTTC. This sequence encodes CASSLNLRLRGWTGPTYEQYF.

This clone appeared once. J is TRBJ2-7 and V is TRBV6-5, with D possibly matching TRBD1 (5 bases). Germline-derived CDR1 and CDR2 are MNHEY and SVGAGI. The CDR3 covers 12 residues. The ends were cut back, 2 bases at V and 7 bases at J, with 9 bases in the middle. CDR3 nucleotides: TGTGCCAGCAGTTACCGCGACAGAGAGCAGTACTTC. Residues: CASSYRDREQYF.

As regards this clone: This sample also contains other DNA sequences that code for the same CDR3. The chain joins TRBV5-4 to TRBJ2-3; weak D call: TRBD1 (6 bases). The CDR3 totals 14 residues. Trimming took 1 base from V and 0 from J, leaving 6 bases between them. The germline CDR1 and CDR2 sequences are SGHNT and YYREEE (reference sequence). CDR3 in amino acids: CASSLTGSTDTQYF. The DNA of the CDR3 is TGTGCCAGCAGCTTGACAGGGAGCACAGATACGCAGTATTTT.

The J gene is TRBJ2-1, the V gene TRBV19, with TRBD2 as a possible D gene (6 bases). Deletions cut 5 bases from V and 6 bases from J, with 11 bases between. The V gene's germline CDR1 is LNHDA and CDR2 SQIVND (reference sequence). CDR3 length: 13 amino acids. CDR3 nucleotides: TGTGCCAGTAGTTTGGGACTTGGCAATGAGCAGTTCTTC. Its protein product is CASSLGLGNEQFF.

V is TRBV4-1 and J is TRBJ2-7; possibly TRBD2 for D (6 bases). The length of the CDR3 is 15 residues. Germline-derived CDR1 and CDR2 are MGHRA and YSYEKL. Deletions cut 3 bases from V and 4 bases from J, with 16 bases between. CDR3 sequence (DNA): TGCGCCAGCAGCCAGGCGGCCCCGGAGGGTTACGAGCAGTACTTC. Translation: CASSQAAPEGYEQYF.

This sequence joins TRBV28 and TRBJ2-7; 7 bases align to TRBD1. Germline CDR1 reads MDHEN; CDR2 reads SYDVKM. The CDR3 has 15 amino acids. J gave up 7 bases and V 8 bases, and 17 bases lay outside the gene matches. CDR3 in DNA: TGTGCCAGCGGGAGTTTAGGCGGGCAGGGGGTAGAGCAGTACTTC. Its translation is CASGSLGGQGVEQYF. The whole variable domain, filled in from reference TRBV28 and TRBJ2-7, reads DVKVTQSSRYLVKRTGEKVFLECVQDMDHENMFWYRQDPGLGLRLIYFSYDVKMKEKGDIPEGYSVSREKKERFSLILESASTNQTSMYLCASGSLGGQGVEQYFGPGTRLTVT.

The J gene is TRBJ1-2, the V gene TRBV5-1; D is unresolved. V lost 2 bases, J lost 4 bases, and 6 bases lay in between. Germline lookup yields CDR1 SGHRS and CDR2 YFSETQ. This CDR3 has 12 residues. The DNA for the CDR3 is TGCGCCAGCAGCTTAGCGGGCTATGGCTACACCTTC. It specifies CASSLAGYGYTF.

The CDR3 nucleotides are TGTGCCAGCAGCTTAGTTCGCAGGGGATCTGGGAATGAGCAGTTCTTC. Its protein is CASSLVRRGSGNEQFF. V gene TRBV7-2 combines with J gene TRBJ2-1; weak D call: TRBD1 (6 bases). Germline V gene sequence: CDR1 SGHTA, CDR2 FQGNSA. The length of the CDR3 is 16 residues. V was trimmed by 1 base and J by 7 bases, leaving 17 bases between them.